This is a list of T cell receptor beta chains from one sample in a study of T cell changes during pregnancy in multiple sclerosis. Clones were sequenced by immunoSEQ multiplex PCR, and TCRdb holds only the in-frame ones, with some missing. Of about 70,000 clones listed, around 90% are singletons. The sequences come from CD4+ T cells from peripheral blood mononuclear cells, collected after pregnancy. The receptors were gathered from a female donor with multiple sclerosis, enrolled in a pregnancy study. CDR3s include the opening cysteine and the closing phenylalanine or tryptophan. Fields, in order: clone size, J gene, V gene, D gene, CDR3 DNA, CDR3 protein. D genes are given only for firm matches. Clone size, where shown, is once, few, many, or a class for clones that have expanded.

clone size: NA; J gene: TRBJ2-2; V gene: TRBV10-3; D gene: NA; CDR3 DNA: TGTGCCATCAGTGGATTACAGTCAAACACCGGGGAGCTGTTTTTT; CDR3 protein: CAISGLQSNTGELFF
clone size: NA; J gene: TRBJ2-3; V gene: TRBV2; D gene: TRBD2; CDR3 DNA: TGTGCCAGCAGTGACCTCCGCCCGGGACTAGCGGGATTATCAGATACGCAGTATTTT; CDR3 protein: CASSDLRPGLAGLSDTQYF
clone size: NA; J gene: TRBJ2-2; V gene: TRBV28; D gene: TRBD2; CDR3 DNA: TGTGCCAGCAGTTTACTAGCGGGAGGACTATTGAACACCGGGGAGCTGTTTTTT; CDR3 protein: CASSLLAGGLLNTGELFF
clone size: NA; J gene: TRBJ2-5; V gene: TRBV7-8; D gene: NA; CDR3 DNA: TGTGCCAGCAGCTCCCTCCAGCAAGAGACCCAGTACTTC; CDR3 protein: CASSSLQQETQYF
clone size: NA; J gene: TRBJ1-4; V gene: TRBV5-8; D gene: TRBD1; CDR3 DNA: TGTGCCAGCAGCTTGGGCGGACAGGGCTATGAAAAACTGTTTTTT; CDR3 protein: CASSLGGQGYEKLFF
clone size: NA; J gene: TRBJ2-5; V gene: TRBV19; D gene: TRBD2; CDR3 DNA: TGTGCCAGTAGTATGGGGGCTAGCGGGAGGGGAGAGACCCAGTACTTC; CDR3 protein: CASSMGASGRGETQYF
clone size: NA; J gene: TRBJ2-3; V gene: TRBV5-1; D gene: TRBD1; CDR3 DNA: TGCGCCAGCAGCCCGGACAGGGGTAAAGGAGATACGCAGTATTTT; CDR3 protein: CASSPDRGKGDTQYF
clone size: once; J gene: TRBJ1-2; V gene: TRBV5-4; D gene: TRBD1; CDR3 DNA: TGTGCCAGCAGCTCCGACAGGGCAGTTGACTATGGCTACACCTTC; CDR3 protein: CASSSDRAVDYGYTF
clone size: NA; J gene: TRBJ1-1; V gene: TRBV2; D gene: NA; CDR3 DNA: TGTGCCAGCAGGACCGACAGCGTGGCTGAAGCTTTCTTT; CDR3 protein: CASRTDSVAEAFF
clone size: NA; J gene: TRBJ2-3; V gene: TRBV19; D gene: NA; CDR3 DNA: TGTGCTACTGAGGGCCCACGCACAGATACGCAGTATTTT; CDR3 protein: CATEGPRTDTQYF
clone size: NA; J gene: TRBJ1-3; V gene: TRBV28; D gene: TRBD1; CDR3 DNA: TGTGCCAGCAAGGAAATCTCAGGGGGTGGGGGAAACACCATATATTTT; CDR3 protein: CASKEISGGGGNTIYF
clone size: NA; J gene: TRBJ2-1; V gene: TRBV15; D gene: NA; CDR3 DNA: TGTGCCACCAGCAGAGATCAGGGGAATGAGCAGTTCTTC; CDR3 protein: CATSRDQGNEQFF
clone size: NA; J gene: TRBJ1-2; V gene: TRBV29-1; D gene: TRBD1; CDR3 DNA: TGCAGCGTTGAAACAGGGGGCGCGGATGGCTACACCTTC; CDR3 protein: CSVETGGADGYTF
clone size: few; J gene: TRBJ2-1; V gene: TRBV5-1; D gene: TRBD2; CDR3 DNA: TGCGCCAGCAGCTTGGTATATGGGGCTAGCGGGAGTTTAAAGGGGACCTACAATGAGCAGTTCTTC; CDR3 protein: CASSLVYGASGSLKGTYNEQFF
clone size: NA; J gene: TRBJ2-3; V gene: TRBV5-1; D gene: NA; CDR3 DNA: TGCGCCAGCAGCTTGGAAGGGACAAGCACAGATACGCAGTATTTT; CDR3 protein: CASSLEGTSTDTQYF
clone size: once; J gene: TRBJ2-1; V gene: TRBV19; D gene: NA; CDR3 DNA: TGTGCCAGTAGTATCGGGGGCTCCTACAATGAGCAGTTCTTC; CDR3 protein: CASSIGGSYNEQFF
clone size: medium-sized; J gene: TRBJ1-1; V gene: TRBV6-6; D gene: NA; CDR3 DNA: TGTGCCAGCAGTTCGCCCAAAACAGTGAACACTGAAGCTTTCTTT; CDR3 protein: CASSSPKTVNTEAFF
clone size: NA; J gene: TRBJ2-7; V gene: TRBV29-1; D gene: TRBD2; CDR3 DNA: TGCAGCGTTGAATCGGGGCGGGAGTCACCCTACGAGCAGTACTTC; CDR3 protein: CSVESGRESPYEQYF
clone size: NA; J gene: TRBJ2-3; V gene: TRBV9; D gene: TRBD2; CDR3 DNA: TGTGCCAGCAGCGGAGGACTAGCGGGAGGGAGCACAGATACGCAGTATTTT; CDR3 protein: CASSGGLAGGSTDTQYF
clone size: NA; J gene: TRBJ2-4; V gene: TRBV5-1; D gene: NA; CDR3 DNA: TGCGCCAGCAGCTCCCAGGGGGCCAAAAACATTCAGTACTTC; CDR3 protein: CASSSQGAKNIQYF
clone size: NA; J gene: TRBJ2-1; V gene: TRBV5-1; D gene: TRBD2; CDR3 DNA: TGCGCCAGCAGCCATGTGACTAGCGGGGGCAATGAGCAGTTCTTC; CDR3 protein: CASSHVTSGGNEQFF
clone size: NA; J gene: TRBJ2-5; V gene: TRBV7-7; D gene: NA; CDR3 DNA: TGTGCCAGCAGCTTACAGTCGGGAACAGAGACCCAGTACTTC; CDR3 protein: CASSLQSGTETQYF
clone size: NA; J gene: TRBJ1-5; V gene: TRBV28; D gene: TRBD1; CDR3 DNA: TGTGCCAGCAGTTTTAGTGGCGGACAGGGGGCTAGCAGCAATCAGCCCCAGCATTTT; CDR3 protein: CASSFSGGQGASSNQPQHF
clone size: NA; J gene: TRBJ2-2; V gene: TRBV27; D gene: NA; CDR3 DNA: TGTGCCAGCAGTTTGGAGAGGGCCGACACCGGGGAGCTGTTTTTT; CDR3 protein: CASSLERADTGELFF
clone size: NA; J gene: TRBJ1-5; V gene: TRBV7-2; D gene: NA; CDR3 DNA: TGTGCCAGCAGCCAATCCCAGGGGTTGCGGCAGCCCCAGCATTTT; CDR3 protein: CASSQSQGLRQPQHF
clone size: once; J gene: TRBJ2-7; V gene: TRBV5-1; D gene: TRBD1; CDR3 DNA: TGCGCCAGCCAAACCGGGACAGGCTCCTACGAGCAGTACTTC; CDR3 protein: CASQTGTGSYEQYF
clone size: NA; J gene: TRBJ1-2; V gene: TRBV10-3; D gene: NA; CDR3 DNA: TGTGCCATCACGCCAGGGGTCGACTATGGCTACACCTTC; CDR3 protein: CAITPGVDYGYTF
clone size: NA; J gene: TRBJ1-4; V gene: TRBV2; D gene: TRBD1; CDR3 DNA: TGTGCCAGCAGTGCGAGGGGGCGTGCTAATGAAAAACTGTTTTTT; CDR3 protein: CASSARGRANEKLFF
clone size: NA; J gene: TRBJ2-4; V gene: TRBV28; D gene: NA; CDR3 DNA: TGTGCCAGCAGTTCCGACCAGAGGGCCAAAAACATTCAGTACTTC; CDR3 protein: CASSSDQRAKNIQYF
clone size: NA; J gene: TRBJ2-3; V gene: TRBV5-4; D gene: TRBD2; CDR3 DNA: TGTGCCAGCAGCTCTCCCGCCGGGACTACCCCGTTAGCCCACACAGATACGCAGTATTTT; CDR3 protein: CASSSPAGTTPLAHTDTQYF
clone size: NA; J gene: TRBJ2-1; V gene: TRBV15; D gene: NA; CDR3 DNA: TGTGCCACCAGCAGAGGGAGGGGGCATCGCGGTGATGAGCAGTTCTTC; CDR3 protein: CATSRGRGHRGDEQFF
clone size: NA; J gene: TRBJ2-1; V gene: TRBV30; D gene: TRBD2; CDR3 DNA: TGTGCCTCCGGGGGGGACTTGAGCTCCTACAATGAGCAGTTCTTC; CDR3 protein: CASGGDLSSYNEQFF
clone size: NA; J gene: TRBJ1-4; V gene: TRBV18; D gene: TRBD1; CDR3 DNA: TGTGCCAGCTCACGGGACAGGACGGGTGAAAAACTGTTTTTT; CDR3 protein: CASSRDRTGEKLFF
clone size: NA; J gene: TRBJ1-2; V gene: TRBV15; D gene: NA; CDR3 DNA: TGTGCCACCAGCAGACCCGAGGGGGGGTACGGCTACACCTTC; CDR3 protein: CATSRPEGGYGYTF
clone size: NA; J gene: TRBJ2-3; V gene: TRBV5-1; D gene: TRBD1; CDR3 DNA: TGCGCCAGCAGCTTCGGGACAGGGGCGGCAGATACGCAGTATTTT; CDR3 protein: CASSFGTGAADTQYF
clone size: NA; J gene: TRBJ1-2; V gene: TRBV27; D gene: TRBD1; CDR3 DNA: TGTGCCAGCAGCCACACCCTGGGACAGGTGGATGGCTACACCTTC; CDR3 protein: CASSHTLGQVDGYTF
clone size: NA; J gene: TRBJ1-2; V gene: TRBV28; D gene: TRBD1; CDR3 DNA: TGTGCCAGCAGTTCAGGGACAGGGGGAGATGGCTACACCTTC; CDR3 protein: CASSSGTGGDGYTF
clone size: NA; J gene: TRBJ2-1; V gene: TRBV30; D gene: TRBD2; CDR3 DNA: TGTGCCTGGACGAGCGGGACCTATTACAATGAGCAGTTCTTC; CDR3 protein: CAWTSGTYYNEQFF
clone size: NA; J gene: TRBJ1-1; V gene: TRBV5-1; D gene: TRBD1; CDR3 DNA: TGCGCCAGCAGCGGGGTGACAGGGAGAGGAACTGAAGCTTTCTTT; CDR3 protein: CASSGVTGRGTEAFF
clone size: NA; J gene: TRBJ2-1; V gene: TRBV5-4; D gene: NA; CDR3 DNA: TGTGCCAGCTCCAGGGAAAGGAGCTACGGTGAGCAGTTCTTC; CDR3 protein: CASSRERSYGEQFF
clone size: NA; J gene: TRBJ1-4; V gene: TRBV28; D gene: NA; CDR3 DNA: TGTGCCAGCAGTTTAAGGGGTGGCTGGGCTAATGAAAAACTGTTTTTT; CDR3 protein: CASSLRGGWANEKLFF
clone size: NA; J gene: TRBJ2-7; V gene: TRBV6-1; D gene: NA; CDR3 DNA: TGTGCCAGCAGTCCGACAGCTACCTACGAGCAGTACTTC; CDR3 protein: CASSPTATYEQYF
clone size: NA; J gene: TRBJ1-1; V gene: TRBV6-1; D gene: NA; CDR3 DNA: TGTGCCAGCAGTGTAAAAGCCCTGAACACTGAAGCTTTCTTT; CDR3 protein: CASSVKALNTEAFF
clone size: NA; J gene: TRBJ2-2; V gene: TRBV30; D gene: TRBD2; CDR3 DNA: TGTGCCTGGAGTCCAGACGGTAGCGGGAGGGATACCGGGGAGCTGTTTTTT; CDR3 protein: CAWSPDGSGRDTGELFF
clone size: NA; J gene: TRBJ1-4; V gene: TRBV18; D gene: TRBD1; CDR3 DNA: TGTGCCAGCTCACCGACTCTTGGACAGGTTAATGAAAAACTGTTTTTT; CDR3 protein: CASSPTLGQVNEKLFF